This TCR beta chain was obtained from a study of T cells after posttransplantation cyclophosphamide. General study findings and limits: Blood and skin or GI T cell repertoires showed limited TRB overlap. Later post-transplant blood repertoires were often dominated by donor CD8+ memory clones.

This related bone marrow graft donor gave peripheral blood on the day of marrow donation. This clone was picked up a small number of times. Its antigen is undetermined. Data came from immunoSEQ multiplex PCR; TCRdb stores just in-frame clones and leaves some out. Of more than 20,000 clones detected, 73% appear once; the ten largest clones hold more than 0.55%. Germline V gene sequence: CDR1 MNHEY, CDR2 SMNVEV (reference sequence). V was pared by 3 bases and J by 5 bases, with 16 bases between. This CDR3 has 15 amino acids. V and J are TRBV27 and TRBJ2-5, with a possible D match to TRBD2 (6 bases). Material for sequencing was memory CD4+ T cells sorted from PBMCs. The sequence derives from a woman in her fifties or sixties in good health, CMV-negative, and a related stem cell transplant donor. CDR3 protein: CASSFGRGKGETQYF. CDR3 sequence (DNA): TGTGCCAGCAGTTTCGGGCGGGGCAAGGGGGAGACCCAGTACTTC.